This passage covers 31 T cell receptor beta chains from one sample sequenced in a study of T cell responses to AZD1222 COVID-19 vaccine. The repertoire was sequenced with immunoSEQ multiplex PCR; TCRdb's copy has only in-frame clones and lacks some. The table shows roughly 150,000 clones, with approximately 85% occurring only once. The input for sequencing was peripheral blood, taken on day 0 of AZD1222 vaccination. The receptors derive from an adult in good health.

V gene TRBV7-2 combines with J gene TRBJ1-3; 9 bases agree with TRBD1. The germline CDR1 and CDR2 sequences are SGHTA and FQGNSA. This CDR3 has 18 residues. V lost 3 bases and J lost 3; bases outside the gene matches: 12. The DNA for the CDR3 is TGTGCCAGCAGCTTTAGGCCCCCCGGGACAGGGAATGGAAACACCATATATTTT. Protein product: CASSFRPPGTGNGNTIYF. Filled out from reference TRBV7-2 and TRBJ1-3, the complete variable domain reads GAGVSQSPSNKVTEKGKDVELRCDPISGHTALYWYRQSLGQGLEFLIYFQGNSAPDKSGLPSDRFSAERTGGSVSTLTIQRTQQEDSAVYLCASSFRPPGTGNGNTIYFGEGSWLTVV.

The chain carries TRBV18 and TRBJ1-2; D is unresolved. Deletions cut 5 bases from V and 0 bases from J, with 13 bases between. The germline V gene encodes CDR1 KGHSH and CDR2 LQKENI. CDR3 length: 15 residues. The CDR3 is CASSAGIQANYGYTF. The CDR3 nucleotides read TGTGCCAGCTCAGCCGGGATTCAAGCTAACTATGGCTACACCTTC.

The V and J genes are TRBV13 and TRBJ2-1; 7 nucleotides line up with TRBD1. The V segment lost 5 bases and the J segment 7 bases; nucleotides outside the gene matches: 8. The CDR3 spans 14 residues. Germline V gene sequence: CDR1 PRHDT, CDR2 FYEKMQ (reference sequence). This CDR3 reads CASSPRQGENEQFF. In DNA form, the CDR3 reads TGTGCCAGCAGCCCCCGACAGGGAGAGAATGAGCAGTTCTTC.

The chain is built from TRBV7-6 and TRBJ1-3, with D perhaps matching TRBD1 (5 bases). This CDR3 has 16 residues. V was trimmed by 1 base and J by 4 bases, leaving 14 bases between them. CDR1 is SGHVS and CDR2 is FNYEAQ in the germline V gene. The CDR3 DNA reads TGTGCCAGCAGCTTAGGACAGCTCGAGGGAGGAAACACCATATATTTT. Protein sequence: CASSLGQLEGGNTIYF.

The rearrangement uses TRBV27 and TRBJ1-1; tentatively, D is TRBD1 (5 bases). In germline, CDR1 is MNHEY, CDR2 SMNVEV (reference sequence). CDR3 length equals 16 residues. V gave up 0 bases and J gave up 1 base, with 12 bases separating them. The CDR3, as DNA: TGTGCCAGCAGTTTATCTGGATTTGGGACGAACACTGAAGCTTTCTTT. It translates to CASSLSGFGTNTEAFF.

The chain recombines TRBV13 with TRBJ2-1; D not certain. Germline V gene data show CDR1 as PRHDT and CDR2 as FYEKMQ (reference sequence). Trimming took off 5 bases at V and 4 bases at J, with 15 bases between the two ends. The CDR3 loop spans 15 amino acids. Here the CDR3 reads CASSRPGHFYNEQFF. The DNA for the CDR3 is TGTGCCAGCAGCCGGCCTGGGCACTTTTACAATGAGCAGTTCTTC.

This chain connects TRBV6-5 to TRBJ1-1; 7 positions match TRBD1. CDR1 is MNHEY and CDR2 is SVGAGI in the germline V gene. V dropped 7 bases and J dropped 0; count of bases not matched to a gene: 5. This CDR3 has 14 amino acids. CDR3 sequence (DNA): TGTGCCAGCATAGGGGGCAGGCTGAACACTGAAGCTTTCTTT. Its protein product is CASIGGRLNTEAFF.

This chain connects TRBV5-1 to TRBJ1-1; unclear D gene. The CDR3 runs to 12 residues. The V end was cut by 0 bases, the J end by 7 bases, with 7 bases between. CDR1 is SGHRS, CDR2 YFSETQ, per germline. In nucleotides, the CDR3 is TGCGCCAGCAGCTTGGGAGGGTATGAAGCTTTCTTT. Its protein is CASSLGGYEAFF.

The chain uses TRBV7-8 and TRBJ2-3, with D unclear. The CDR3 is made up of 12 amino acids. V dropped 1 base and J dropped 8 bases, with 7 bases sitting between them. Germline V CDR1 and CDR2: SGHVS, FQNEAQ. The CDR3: CASSLVGGTQYF. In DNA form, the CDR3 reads TGTGCCAGCAGCTTAGTCGGCGGTACGCAGTATTTT.

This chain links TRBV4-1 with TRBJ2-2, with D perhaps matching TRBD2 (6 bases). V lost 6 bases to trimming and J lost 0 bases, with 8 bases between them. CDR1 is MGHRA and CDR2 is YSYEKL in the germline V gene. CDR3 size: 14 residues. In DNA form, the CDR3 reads TGCGCCAGCAGGGGACTGTCGAACACCGGGGAGCTGTTTTTT. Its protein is CASRGLSNTGELFF.

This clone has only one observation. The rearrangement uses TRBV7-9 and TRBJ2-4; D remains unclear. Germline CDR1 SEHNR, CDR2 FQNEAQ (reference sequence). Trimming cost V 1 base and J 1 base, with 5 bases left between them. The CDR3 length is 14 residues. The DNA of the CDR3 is TGTGCCAGCAGCTTAGGTTGGGCCAAAAACATTCAGTACTTC. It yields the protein CASSLGWAKNIQYF. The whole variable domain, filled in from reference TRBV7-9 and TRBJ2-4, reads DTGVSQNPRHKITKRGQNVTFRCDPISEHNRLYWYRQTLGQGPEFLTYFQNEAQLEKSRLLSDRFSAERPKGSFSTLEIQRTEQGDSAMYLCASSLGWAKNIQYFGAGTRLSVL.

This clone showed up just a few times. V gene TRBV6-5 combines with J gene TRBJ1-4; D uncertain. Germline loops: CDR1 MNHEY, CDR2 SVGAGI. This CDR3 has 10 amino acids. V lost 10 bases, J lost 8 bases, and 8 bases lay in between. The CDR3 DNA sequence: TGTGCCACCGGGAGGGAAAAACTGTTTTTT. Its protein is CATGREKLFF.

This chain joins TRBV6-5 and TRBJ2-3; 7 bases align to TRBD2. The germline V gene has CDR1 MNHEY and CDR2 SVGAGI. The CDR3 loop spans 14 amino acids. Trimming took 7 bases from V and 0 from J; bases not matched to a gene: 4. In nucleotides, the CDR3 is TGTGCCAGCACACTAGCGTTTAGCACAGATACGCAGTATTTT. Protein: CASTLAFSTDTQYF.

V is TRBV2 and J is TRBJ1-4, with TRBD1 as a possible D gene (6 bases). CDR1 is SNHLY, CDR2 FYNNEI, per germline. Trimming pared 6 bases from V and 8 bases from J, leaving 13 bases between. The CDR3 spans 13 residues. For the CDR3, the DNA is TGTGCCAGCAGGGCCGGGACAAACGAAAAACTGTTTTTT. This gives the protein CASRAGTNEKLFF.

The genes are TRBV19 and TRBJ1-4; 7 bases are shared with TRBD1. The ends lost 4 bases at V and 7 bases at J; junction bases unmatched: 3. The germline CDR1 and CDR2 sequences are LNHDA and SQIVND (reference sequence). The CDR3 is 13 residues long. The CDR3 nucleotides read TGTGCCAGTAGTACCTGGGACAGTGAAAAACTGTTTTTT. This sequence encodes CASSTWDSEKLFF.

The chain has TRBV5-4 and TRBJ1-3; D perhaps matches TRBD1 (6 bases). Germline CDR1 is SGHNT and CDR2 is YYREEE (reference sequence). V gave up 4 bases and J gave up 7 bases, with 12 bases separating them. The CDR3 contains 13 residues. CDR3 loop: CASSIRQENTIYF. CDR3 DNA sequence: TGTGCCAGCAGCATTAGACAGGAGAACACCATATATTTT.

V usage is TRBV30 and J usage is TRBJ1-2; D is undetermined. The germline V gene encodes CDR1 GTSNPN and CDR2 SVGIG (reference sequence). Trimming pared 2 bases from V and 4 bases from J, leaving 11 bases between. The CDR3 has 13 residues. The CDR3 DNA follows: TGTGCCTGGAGTCCCGGACGTCTCTATGGCTACACCTTC. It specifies CAWSPGRLYGYTF. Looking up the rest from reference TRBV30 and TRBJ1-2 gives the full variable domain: SQTIHQWPATLVQPVGSPLSLECTVEGTSNPNLYWYRQAAGRGLQLLFYSVGIGQISSEVPQNLSASRPQDRQFILSSKKLLLSDSGFYLCAWSPGRLYGYTFGSGTRLTVV.

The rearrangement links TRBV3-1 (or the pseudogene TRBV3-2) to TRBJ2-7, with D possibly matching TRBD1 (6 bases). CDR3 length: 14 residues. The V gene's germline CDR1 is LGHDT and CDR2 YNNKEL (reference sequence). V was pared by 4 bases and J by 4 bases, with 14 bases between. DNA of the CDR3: TGTGCCAGCAGCCCACCGGGACATTTTTACGAGCAGTACTTC. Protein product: CASSPPGHFYEQYF.

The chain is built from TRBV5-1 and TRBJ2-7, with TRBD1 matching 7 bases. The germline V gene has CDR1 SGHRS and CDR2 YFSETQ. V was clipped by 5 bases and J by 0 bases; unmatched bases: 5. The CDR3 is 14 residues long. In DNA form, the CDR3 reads TGCGCCAGCAGGACAGGGTCGAGCTCCTACGAGCAGTACTTC. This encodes CASRTGSSSYEQYF. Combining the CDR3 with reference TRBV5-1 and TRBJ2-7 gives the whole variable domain KAGVTQTPRYLIKTRGQQVTLSCSPISGHRSVSWYQQTPGQGLQFLFEYFSETQRNKGNFPGRFSGRQFSNSRSEMNVSTLELGDSALYLCASRTGSSSYEQYFGPGTRLTVT.

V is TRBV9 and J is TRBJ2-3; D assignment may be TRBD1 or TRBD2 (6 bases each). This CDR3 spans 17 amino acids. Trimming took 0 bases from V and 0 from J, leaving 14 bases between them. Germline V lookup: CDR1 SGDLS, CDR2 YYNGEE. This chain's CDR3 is CASSVESGGVSTDTQYF. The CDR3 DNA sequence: TGTGCCAGCAGCGTAGAATCCGGGGGCGTCAGCACAGATACGCAGTATTTT.

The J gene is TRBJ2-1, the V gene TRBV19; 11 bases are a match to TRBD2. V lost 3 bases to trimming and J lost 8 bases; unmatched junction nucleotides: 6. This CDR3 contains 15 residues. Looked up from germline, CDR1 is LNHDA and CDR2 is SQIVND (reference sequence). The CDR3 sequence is CASSIPSGRLDEQFF. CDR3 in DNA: TGTGCCAGTAGTATCCCTAGCGGGAGGTTGGATGAGCAGTTCTTC.

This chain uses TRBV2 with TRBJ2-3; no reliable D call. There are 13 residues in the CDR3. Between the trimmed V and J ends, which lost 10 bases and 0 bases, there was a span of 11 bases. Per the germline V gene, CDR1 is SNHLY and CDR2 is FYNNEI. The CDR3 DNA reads TGTGCCACGGCCGTGTGGAGCACAGATACGCAGTATTTT. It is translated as CATAVWSTDTQYF.

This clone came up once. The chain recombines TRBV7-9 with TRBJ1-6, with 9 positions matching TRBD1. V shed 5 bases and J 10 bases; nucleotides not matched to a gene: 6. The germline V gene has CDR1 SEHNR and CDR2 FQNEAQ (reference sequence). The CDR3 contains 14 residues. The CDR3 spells CASSPPGQGSPLHF. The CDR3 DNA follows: TGTGCCAGCAGCCCGCCGGGACAGGGATCACCCCTCCACTTT.

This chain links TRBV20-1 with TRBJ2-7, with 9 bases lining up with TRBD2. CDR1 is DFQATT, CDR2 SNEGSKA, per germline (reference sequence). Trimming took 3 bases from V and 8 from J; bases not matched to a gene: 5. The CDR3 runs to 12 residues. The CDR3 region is CSASEGTSQQYF. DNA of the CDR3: TGCAGTGCTAGTGAGGGGACTAGCCAGCAGTACTTC.

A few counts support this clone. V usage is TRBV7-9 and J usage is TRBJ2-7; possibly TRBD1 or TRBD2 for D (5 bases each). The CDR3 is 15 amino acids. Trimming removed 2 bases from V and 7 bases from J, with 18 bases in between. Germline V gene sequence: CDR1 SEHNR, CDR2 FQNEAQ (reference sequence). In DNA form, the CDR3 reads TGTGCCAGCAGCTTACTCCGTGACTGGGACGGGGAGCAGTACTTC. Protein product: CASSLLRDWDGEQYF.

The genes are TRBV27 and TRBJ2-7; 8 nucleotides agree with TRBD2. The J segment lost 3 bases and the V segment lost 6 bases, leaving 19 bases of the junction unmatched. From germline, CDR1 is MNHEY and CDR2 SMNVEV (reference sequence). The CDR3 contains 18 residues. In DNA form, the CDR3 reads TGTGCCAGCAGGCCTGGGGCGGGGGGACCTCTCGGGGTCTACGAGCAGTACTTC. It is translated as CASRPGAGGPLGVYEQYF.

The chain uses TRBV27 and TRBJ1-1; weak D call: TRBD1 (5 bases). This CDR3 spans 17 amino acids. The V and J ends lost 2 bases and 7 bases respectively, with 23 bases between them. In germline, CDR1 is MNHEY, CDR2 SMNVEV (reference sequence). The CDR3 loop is CASSLRKGEGIPGEAFF. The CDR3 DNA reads TGTGCCAGCAGTTTAAGGAAGGGTGAGGGGATACCCGGTGAAGCTTTCTTT.

CDR3: CSVAGREDYGYTF. CDR3 nucleotide sequence: TGCAGCGTGGCGGGACGGGAGGACTATGGCTACACCTTC. The V and J genes are TRBV29-1 and TRBJ1-2; tentative D call: TRBD1 (5 bases). The germline gives CDR1 SQVTM, CDR2 ANQGSEA. V gave up 6 bases and J gave up 3 bases, with 14 bases separating them. CDR3 size: 13 residues.

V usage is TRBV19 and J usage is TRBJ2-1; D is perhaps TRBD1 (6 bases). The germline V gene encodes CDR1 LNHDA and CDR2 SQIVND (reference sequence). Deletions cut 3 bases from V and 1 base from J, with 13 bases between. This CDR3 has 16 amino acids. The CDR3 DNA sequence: TGTGCCAGTAGTATGGGCAGGGGAAAATCCTACAATGAGCAGTTCTTC. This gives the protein CASSMGRGKSYNEQFF.

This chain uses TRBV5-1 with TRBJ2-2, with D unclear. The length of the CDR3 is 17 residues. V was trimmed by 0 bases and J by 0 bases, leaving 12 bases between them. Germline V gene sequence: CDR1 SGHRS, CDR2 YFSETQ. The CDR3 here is CASSLVGYSSNTGELFF. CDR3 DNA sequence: TGCGCCAGCAGCTTGGTCGGGTACAGCTCGAACACCGGGGAGCTGTTTTTT.

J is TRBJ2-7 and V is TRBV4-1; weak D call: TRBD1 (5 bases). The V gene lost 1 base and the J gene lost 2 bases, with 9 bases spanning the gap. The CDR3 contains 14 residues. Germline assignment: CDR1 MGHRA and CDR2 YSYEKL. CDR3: CASSQGGRAYEQYF. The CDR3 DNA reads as TGCGCCAGCAGCCAAGGTGGCAGGGCCTACGAGCAGTACTTC.